The T cell receptor beta chain under discussion was sequenced for a study of T cells in Graves' hyperthyroidism and ophthalmopathy. Regarding the study as a whole: Ophthalmopathy was separated from stable hyperthyroidism by a 13 V-J model. For ophthalmopathy, model prediction preceded onset by a median 6.5 months.

Predating any ophthalmopathy symptoms, the blood sample was taken at first hyperthyroidism diagnosis. The TCR beta CDR3 regions underwent amplification using RNA transcripts as the source. HTBI primers were used for first-round RT-PCR of the TCR CDR3. TCRdb ran MiXCR on the multiplex PCR reads and lists one entry per CDR3 protein. Of about 290,000 distinct CDR3 sequences listed, 13% are singletons. Germline V gene sequence: CDR1 SGHTA, CDR2 FQGNSA. The CDR3 consists of 19 residues. J was trimmed by 2 bases and V by 3 bases; bases with no gene match: 15. This clonotype has ten or more counts. Its antigen is not known.

Sequencing input: blood. This chain connects TRBV7-2 to TRBJ2-2, with 7 bases matching TRBD2. The receptor's source is a woman aged 25-40 years with Graves' hyperthyroidism that later progressed to Graves' ophthalmopathy. The CDR3 DNA is TGTGCCAGCAGCTTCTCCTCCTGGGCAGGGAGGGGTAACACCGGGGAGCTGTTTTTT. It specifies CASSFSSWAGRGNTGELFF.